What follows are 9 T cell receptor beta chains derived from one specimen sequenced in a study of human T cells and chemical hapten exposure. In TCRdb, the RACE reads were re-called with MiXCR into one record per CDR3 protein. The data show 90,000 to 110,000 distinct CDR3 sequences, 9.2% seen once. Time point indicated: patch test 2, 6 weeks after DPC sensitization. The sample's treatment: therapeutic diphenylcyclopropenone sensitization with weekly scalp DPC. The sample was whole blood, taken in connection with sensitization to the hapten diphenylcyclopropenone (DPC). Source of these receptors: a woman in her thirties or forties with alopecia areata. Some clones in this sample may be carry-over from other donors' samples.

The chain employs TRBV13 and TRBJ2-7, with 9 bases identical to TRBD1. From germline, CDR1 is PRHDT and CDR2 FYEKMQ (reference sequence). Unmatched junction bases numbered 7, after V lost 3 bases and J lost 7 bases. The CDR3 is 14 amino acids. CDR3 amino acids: CASSFGTGSGEQYF. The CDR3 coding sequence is TGTGCCAGCAGCTTTGGGACAGGGTCGGGAGAGCAGTACTTC.

As DNA, the CDR3 is TGCAGTGCTAGAGTGGGGCTGCCCTACGAGCAGTACTTC. It encodes CSARVGLPYEQYF. The chain carries TRBV20-1 and TRBJ2-7, with D perhaps matching TRBD1 (5 bases). Germline CDR1 reads DFQATT; CDR2 reads SNEGSKA (reference sequence). This CDR3 contains 13 residues. Trimming left V 1 base short and J 2 bases short, with 9 bases between.

CDR3 amino acids: CASSQTGPHGYTF. CDR3 in DNA: TGTGCCAGCAGCCAAACGGGACCCCATGGCTACACCTTC. The chain carries TRBV3-1 and TRBJ1-2; perhaps TRBD1 as D (5 bases). This CDR3 has 13 amino acids. The germline V and J ends were trimmed by 2 bases and 6 bases, with 10 bases remaining between them. Germline V gene sequence: CDR1 LGHDT, CDR2 YNNKEL (reference sequence).

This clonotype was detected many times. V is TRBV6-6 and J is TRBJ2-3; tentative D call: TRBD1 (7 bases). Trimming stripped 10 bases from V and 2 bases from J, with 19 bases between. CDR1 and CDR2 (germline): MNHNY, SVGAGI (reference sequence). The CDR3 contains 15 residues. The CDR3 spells CAITPEGANTDTQYF. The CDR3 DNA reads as TGTGCCATTACGCCGGAGGGGGCAAACACAGATACGCAGTATTTT.

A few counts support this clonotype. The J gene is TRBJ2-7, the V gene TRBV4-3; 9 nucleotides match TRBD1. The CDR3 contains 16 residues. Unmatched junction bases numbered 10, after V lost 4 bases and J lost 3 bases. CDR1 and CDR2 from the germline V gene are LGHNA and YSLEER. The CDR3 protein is CASSRTPGTGYYEQYF. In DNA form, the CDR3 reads TGCGCCAGCAGCCGTACTCCCGGGACAGGGTACTACGAGCAGTACTTC.

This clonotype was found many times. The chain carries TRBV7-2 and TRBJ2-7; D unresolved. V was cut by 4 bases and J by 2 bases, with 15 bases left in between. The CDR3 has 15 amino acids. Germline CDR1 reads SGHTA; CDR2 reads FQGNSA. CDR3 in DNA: TGTGCCAGCAGCTCAAGGGCCAGGAGCCCCTACGAGCAGTACTTC. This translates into CASSSRARSPYEQYF.

The CDR3 sequence: CASSLQGSNEQFF. The CDR3 bases are TGTGCCAGCAGCTTACAGGGTAGCAATGAGCAGTTCTTC. V and J are TRBV7-3 and TRBJ2-1; D is perhaps TRBD1 (5 bases). The CDR3 sequence is 13 residues long. CDR1 is SGHTA and CDR2 is FQGTGA in the germline V gene. Trimming took 2 bases from V and 6 from J, leaving 8 bases between them.

In DNA, the CDR3 is TGTGCCAGCAGCTCCTCGGGCCTCGCGAACACCGGGGAGCTGTTTTTT. The encoded protein is CASSSSGLANTGELFF. The rearrangement links TRBV4-2 to TRBJ2-2; D remains ambiguous. This CDR3 has 16 amino acids. From germline, CDR1 is LGHNA and CDR2 YNFKEQ. Trimming took off 5 bases at V and 0 bases at J, with 13 bases between the two ends.

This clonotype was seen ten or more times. DNA for the CDR3: TGCAGTGCTTCTCCCGGACAGGGTCTTAATCAGCCCCAGCATTTT. Translated, it gives CSASPGQGLNQPQHF. The chain joins TRBV20-1 to TRBJ1-5; TRBD1 aligns across 8 bases. Losses at the gene ends were 5 bases for V and 4 bases for J; bases not matched to a gene: 10. The germline gives CDR1 DFQATT, CDR2 SNEGSKA (reference sequence). The CDR3 loop spans 15 amino acids.